The 24 T cell receptor beta chains below come from one sample, sequenced in a study of vaccination and CD4 T cells after COVID-19. Cultured CD4+ T-cell DNA underwent Oncomine TCR Beta short-read sequencing. TCRdb used MiXCR to reprocess the PCR reads, holding one entry per CDR3 protein. The sample lists around 5,200 distinct CDR3 sequences; about 50% were seen once. No antigen is known for these receptors. Treatment reported: approximately 9-day PBMC culture with coronavirus spike peptide pools or control peptides (ViraFEST assay). The sample taken for sequencing was CD4+ T cells from blood, cultured in vitro. The receptor set was obtained from a human donor who had recovered from COVID-19.

This clonotype was picked up a small number of times. The chain links TRBV20-1 to TRBJ2-3, with 7 bases that match TRBD2. Germline V gives CDR1 DFQATT, CDR2 SNEGSKA (reference sequence). This CDR3 is built from 14 residues. The V segment lost 6 bases and the J segment 6 bases; nucleotides outside the gene matches: 12. CDR3 protein: CSAISGDARDTQYF. CDR3 nucleotide sequence: TGCAGTGCGATCAGCGGGGACGCACGGGATACGCAGTATTTT.

The CDR3 region has the DNA TGCAGTGCTAGATCGAGACAGGGGAGGCACACTGAAGCTTTCTTT. Protein: CSARSRQGRHTEAFF. The chain recombines TRBV20-1 with TRBJ1-1, with 8 bases fitting TRBD1. The CDR3 spans 15 residues. Germline CDR1 reads DFQATT; CDR2 reads SNEGSKA (reference sequence). After removal of 2 bases from V and 3 bases from J, the junction contained 8 bases not matched to a gene.

This chain joins TRBV6-1 and TRBJ2-7, with 9 bases lining up with TRBD2. The trim removed 7 bases at V and 3 bases at J, leaving 16 bases unmatched. CDR3 size: 17 residues. Germline V gene lookup returns CDR1 MNHNS and CDR2 SASEGT. The CDR3 region is CASMMQGVSGGYYEQYF. As DNA, the CDR3 is TGTGCCAGCATGATGCAGGGCGTCAGCGGGGGGTACTACGAGCAGTACTTC.

The V call is TRBV6-1, the J call TRBJ1-1; D not certain. V was trimmed by 6 bases and J by 4 bases, leaving 15 bases between them. Germline loops: CDR1 MNHNS, CDR2 SASEGT. This CDR3 is 14 amino acids long. The CDR3 sequence: CASSYTVGGTEAFF. Here the CDR3 DNA reads TGTGCCAGCAGCTATACCGTCGGTGGCACTGAAGCTTTCTTT.

Only a few counts were recorded for this clonotype. This chain connects TRBV7-3 to TRBJ1-6, with unresolved D. The CDR3 extends over 14 amino acids. V was trimmed by 2 bases and J by 11 bases, leaving 13 bases between them. CDR1 is SGHTA and CDR2 is FQGTGA in the germline V gene. Written as DNA, the CDR3 is TGTGCCAGCAGCTTATCCCCCCCCTTAACACCCCTCCACTTT. Its protein product is CASSLSPPLTPLHF.

The CDR3 nucleotides are TGTGCCAGCAGTGAATTACGGATCCTTCTACCCTCCTACGAGCAGTACTTC. Protein product: CASSELRILLPSYEQYF. V gene TRBV25-1 combines with J gene TRBJ2-7; D is uncertain. Germline CDR1 reads MGHDK; CDR2 reads SYGVNS. The CDR3 length is 17 residues. V lost 1 base to trimming and J lost 0 bases, with 16 bases between them.

This chain links TRBV20-1 with TRBJ2-2; 9 bases are shared with TRBD2. The CDR3 extends over 14 amino acids. Germline values: CDR1 DFQATT, CDR2 SNEGSKA (reference sequence). Here the CDR3 DNA reads TGCAGGGATTTTCGACTAGCGGAGGCCGGGGAGCTGTTTTTT. It translates to CRDFRLAEAGELFF.

This chain connects TRBV6-1 to TRBJ1-3; a weak D match, TRBD1 (5 bases). This CDR3 region has 14 residues. The V end was cut by 7 bases, the J end by 4 bases, with 14 bases between. The V gene's germline CDR1 is MNHNS and CDR2 SASEGT. The CDR3 loop is CASIPPGGGNTIYF. The DNA for the CDR3 is TGTGCCAGCATCCCGCCGGGGGGAGGAAACACCATATATTTT.

This chain connects TRBV12-3 or TRBV12-4 to TRBJ2-1; TRBD1 or TRBD2 may be the D gene (5 bases each). Trimming took 1 base from V and 5 from J, leaving 12 bases between them. CDR3 length equals 15 residues. This CDR3 reads CASSLVWGLHNEQFF. The CDR3, as DNA: TGTGCCAGCAGTTTAGTTTGGGGGTTACACAATGAGCAGTTCTTC.

This chain connects TRBV10-2 to TRBJ1-1; unclear D gene. Germline V CDR1 and CDR2: WSHSY, SAAADI. V was clipped by 4 bases and J by 4 bases, with 13 bases between them. This CDR3 comprises 14 residues. In nucleotides, the CDR3 is TGCGCCAGCAGTGTGGGGAATGTGGGCACTGAAGCTTTCTTT. Amino acid sequence: CASSVGNVGTEAFF.

The chain has TRBV20-1 and TRBJ2-7, with D possibly being TRBD2 (6 bases). The V end lost 1 base, the J end lost 1 base, and 8 bases lay between the germline ends. Germline V CDR1 and CDR2: DFQATT, SNEGSKA (reference sequence). The length of the CDR3 is 13 residues. The CDR3 protein is CSARGGLSYEQYF. In DNA, the CDR3 is TGCAGTGCTAGAGGGGGACTTTCCTACGAGCAGTACTTC.

This clonotype was detected a few times. The rearrangement joins TRBV6-5 to TRBJ1-2, with D perhaps TRBD1 (5 bases). The CDR3 is 14 amino acids. Trimming stripped 7 bases from V and 3 bases from J, with 15 bases between. Germline V lookup: CDR1 MNHEY, CDR2 SVGAGI. CDR3 in DNA: TGTGCCAGCATGTTACCTCAGGGATACTATGGCTACACCTTC. It encodes CASMLPQGYYGYTF.

This chain connects TRBV20-1 to TRBJ2-7; TRBD1 matches at 8 bases. The CDR3 length is 15 residues. V shed 6 bases and J 3 bases; nucleotides not matched to a gene: 13. CDR1 and CDR2 (germline): DFQATT, SNEGSKA (reference sequence). In DNA, the CDR3 is TGCAGTGCCCCCTCACCCCAAACAGGGGGCTACGAGCAGTACTTC. Residues: CSAPSPQTGGYEQYF.

The chain uses TRBV6-5 and TRBJ1-1; no definite D call. The CDR3 covers 14 residues. Germline CDR1 reads MNHEY; CDR2 reads SVGAGI. Deletions cut 2 bases from V and 1 base from J, with 8 bases between. This CDR3 reads CASSYNYKNTEAFF. The CDR3 DNA reads TGTGCCAGCAGTTACAACTACAAGAACACTGAAGCTTTCTTT.

The chain is built from TRBV5-4 and TRBJ1-6; 10 bases align to TRBD1. CDR3 length equals 14 residues. Germline CDR1 SGHNT, CDR2 YYREEE (reference sequence). The J segment lost 6 bases and the V segment lost 4 bases, leaving 1 base of the junction unmatched. CDR3: CASSRDRGNSPLHF. The CDR3 region has the DNA TGTGCCAGCAGCAGGGACAGGGGTAATTCACCCCTCCACTTT.

In this sample, this clonotype turned up a few times. The V and J genes are TRBV19 and TRBJ2-5, with TRBD2 matching over 7 bases. The V gene's germline CDR1 is LNHDA and CDR2 SQIVND (reference sequence). With V trimmed by 2 bases and J by 7 bases, 7 bases remained unmatched. This CDR3 has 14 residues. CDR3 protein: CASSISGGVGTQYF. The CDR3 DNA reads as TGTGCCAGTAGTATATCGGGGGGAGTAGGGACCCAGTACTTC.

This rearrangement joins TRBV20-1 to TRBJ2-5, with 8 bases matching TRBD1. Trimming took 3 bases from V and 5 from J; bases not matched to a gene: 5. CDR3 length: 13 residues. From germline, CDR1 is DFQATT and CDR2 SNEGSKA (reference sequence). The chain's CDR3 is CSASSGGAETQYF. The DNA of the CDR3 is TGCAGTGCTAGCTCAGGGGGCGCGGAGACCCAGTACTTC.

The chain carries TRBV20-1 and TRBJ2-3; no clear D gene. Germline V lookup: CDR1 DFQATT, CDR2 SNEGSKA (reference sequence). The CDR3 extends over 14 amino acids. V was clipped by 6 bases and J by 4 bases, with 17 bases between them. In DNA, the CDR3 is TGCAGTGCCCGTTTGCGGAGTAGCTCAGATACGCAGTATTTT. It translates to CSARLRSSSDTQYF.

The J gene is TRBJ2-5, the V gene TRBV7-2; D call uncertain. This CDR3 spans 14 amino acids. Looked up from germline, CDR1 is SGHTA and CDR2 is FQGNSA. With 1 base removed from V and 2 bases from J, the gap between germline ends came to 8 bases. In DNA, the CDR3 is TGTGCCAGCAGCTTAGTGGCAGCACAAGAGACCCAGTACTTC. This encodes CASSLVAAQETQYF. The complete variable domain, with remaining parts taken from reference TRBV7-2 and TRBJ2-5, reads GAGVSQSPSNKVTEKGKDVELRCDPISGHTALYWYRQSLGQGLEFLIYFQGNSAPDKSGLPSDRFSAERTGGSVSTLTIQRTQQEDSAVYLCASSLVAAQETQYFGPGTRLLVL.

Here the CDR3 reads CASSPTGTGELFF. The CDR3 region has the DNA TGTGCCAGCAGTCCCACGGGGACCGGGGAGCTGTTTTTT. This rearrangement joins TRBV2 to TRBJ2-2, with TRBD2 as a possible D gene (5 bases). The CDR3 has 13 residues. Between the trimmed V and J ends, which lost 5 bases and 5 bases, there was a span of 9 bases. CDR1 and CDR2 from the germline V gene are SNHLY and FYNNEI.

V is TRBV20-1 and J is TRBJ2-3; TRBD2 matches 7 bases. The CDR3 runs 12 residues. Germline loops: CDR1 DFQATT, CDR2 SNEGSKA (reference sequence). The CDR3 DNA follows: TGCAGCGCCGGACTCGCGGGAGTTACGCAGTATTTT. As protein: CSAGLAGVTQYF.

V and J are TRBV7-8 and TRBJ2-3; TRBD2 matches 10 bases. The CDR3 has 15 residues. V dropped 2 bases and J dropped 8; count of bases not matched to a gene: 7. Germline CDR1 and CDR2: SGHVS and FQNEAQ. The CDR3 loop is CASSLMVAGGRTQYF. CDR3 coding DNA: TGTGCCAGCAGCTTAATGGTAGCGGGGGGCCGTACGCAGTATTTT.

This clonotype was counted once. V and J are TRBV20-1 and TRBJ2-1; unclear D gene. The CDR3 loop spans 10 amino acids. Germline V lookup: CDR1 DFQATT, CDR2 SNEGSKA (reference sequence). Trimming shortened V by 4 bases and J by 5 bases, and 3 bases separated the two germline ends. For the CDR3, the DNA is TGCAGTGCTATAGACAATGAGCAGTTCTTC. Translating gives CSAIDNEQFF.

In this sample, this clonotype turned up a few times. This chain's CDR3 is CASSNSGDYTGELFF. As DNA, the CDR3 is TGTGCCAGCAGCAACAGCGGGGACTACACCGGGGAGCTGTTTTTT. The rearrangement links TRBV5-4 to TRBJ2-2, with 7 bases identical to TRBD2. The V gene's germline CDR1 is SGHNT and CDR2 YYREEE (reference sequence). The CDR3 covers 15 residues. V trimming: 4 bases; J trimming: 3 bases; junction bases outside the gene matches: 6.